The next 19 T cell receptor beta chains were all read from a single sample in a study of blood T cell repertoires in COVID-19. Here immunoSEQ multiplex PCR was the method, and the copy in TCRdb shows in-frame clones only, minus some. The table records some 150,000 clones, 65% to 90% of them present only once. Sample: peripheral blood. The origin of the receptors is a woman aged 60-75 years with COVID-19, enrolled during active disease.

The chain has TRBV5-1 and TRBJ2-1; 13 positions agree with TRBD2. J was trimmed by 8 bases and V by 4 bases; bases with no gene match: 12. The CDR3 loop spans 17 amino acids. Germline V lookup: CDR1 SGHRS, CDR2 YFSETQ. The CDR3 DNA sequence: TGCGCCAGCAGCATTACTATACTAGCGGGGGGGCGGGATGAGCAGTTCTTC. Protein product: CASSITILAGGRDEQFF.

The chain combines TRBV30 with TRBJ1-2; TRBD1 is a possible D gene (5 bases). Trimming shortened V by 0 bases and J by 8 bases, and 19 bases separated the two germline ends. CDR3 length: 15 residues. Germline CDR1 is GTSNPN and CDR2 is SVGIG (reference sequence). The CDR3 coding sequence is TGTGCCTGGAGTGTAATTCGACGGGGGATGGGGGGCTACACCTTC. This codes for CAWSVIRRGMGGYTF.

The gene calls are TRBV5-6 and TRBJ2-5; no firm D call. The germline V and J ends were trimmed by 0 bases and 0 bases, with 9 bases remaining between them. The CDR3 covers 15 residues. Germline CDR1 is SGHDT and CDR2 is YYEEEE. The chain's CDR3 is CASSLESRNQETQYF. DNA for the CDR3: TGTGCCAGCAGCTTGGAGTCGCGAAACCAAGAGACCCAGTACTTC. Complete variable domain (other parts from reference TRBV5-6 and TRBJ2-5): DAGVTQSPTHLIKTRGQQVTLRCSPKSGHDTVSWYQQALGQGPQFIFQYYEEEERQRGNFPDRFSGHQFPNYSSELNVNALLLGDSALYLCASSLESRNQETQYFGPGTRLLVL.

The chain has TRBV2 and TRBJ2-3; 11 positions agree with TRBD2. Germline V gives CDR1 SNHLY, CDR2 FYNNEI. The CDR3 has 15 residues. After removal of 6 bases from V and 6 bases from J, the junction contained 8 bases not matched to a gene. DNA for the CDR3: TGTGCCAGCAGACCGCTAGCGGGAGGAGGTGATACGCAGTATTTT. It is translated as CASRPLAGGGDTQYF.

The rearrangement uses TRBV3-1 (or the pseudogene TRBV3-2) and TRBJ1-6; TRBD1 might be the D (5 bases). Germline CDR1 and CDR2: LGHDT and YNNKEL (reference sequence). Trimming removed 3 bases at V and 6 bases at J, with 15 bases between. The CDR3 covers 16 residues. In DNA form, the CDR3 reads TGTGCCAGCAGCCAGGACCCCGCAGGGTTTAATTCACCCCTCCACTTT. This sequence encodes CASSQDPAGFNSPLHF.

This clone was recorded many times. The sample contains more than one DNA sequence encoding this CDR3. The rearrangement links TRBV11-2 to TRBJ1-2; D is unclear. This CDR3 spans 12 amino acids. The germline V gene encodes CDR1 SGHAT and CDR2 FQNNGV. The V and J ends lost 5 bases and 5 bases respectively, with 9 bases between them. CDR3 in amino acids: CASSPGDYGYTF. The CDR3, as DNA: TGTGCCAGCAGCCCCGGGGATTATGGCTACACCTTC.

This chain connects TRBV13 to TRBJ1-2; 7 bases align to TRBD1. Germline V gene sequence: CDR1 PRHDT, CDR2 FYEKMQ (reference sequence). With V trimmed by 5 bases and J by 1 base, 7 bases remained unmatched. This CDR3 is built from 15 residues. CDR3 DNA sequence: TGTGCCAGCAGCCTAACGGGACAGCATAACTATGGCTACACCTTC. It codes for CASSLTGQHNYGYTF.

The gene calls are TRBV11-2 and TRBJ2-2, with D possibly being TRBD2 (5 bases). Trimming removed 2 bases from V and 7 bases from J, with 11 bases in between. Germline CDR1 and CDR2: SGHAT and FQNNGV. The CDR3 length is 14 residues. CDR3 protein: CASSLLASVGELFF. The DNA of the CDR3 is TGTGCCAGCAGCTTACTAGCCTCCGTCGGGGAGCTGTTTTTT.

This rearrangement joins TRBV3-1 (or the pseudogene TRBV3-2) to TRBJ2-1; TRBD1 agrees at 9 bases. Germline V lookup: CDR1 LGHDT, CDR2 YNNKEL (reference sequence). CDR3 size: 14 residues. Losses at the gene ends were 4 bases for V and 3 bases for J; bases not matched to a gene: 1. CDR3 in DNA: TGTGCCAGCAGCCGGACAGGGGTCTACAATGAGCAGTTCTTC. Its translation is CASSRTGVYNEQFF.

The chain joins TRBV5-1 to TRBJ2-2, with TRBD2 matching 8 bases. CDR1 and CDR2 (germline): SGHRS, YFSETQ. V lost 2 bases, J lost 1 base, and 7 bases stayed unmatched. CDR3 length equals 17 residues. The CDR3 bases are TGCGCCAGCAGCTTCTTTGGCGGGGGGCGGAACACCGGGGAGCTGTTTTTT. This encodes CASSFFGGGRNTGELFF.

The chain recombines TRBV27 with TRBJ2-7, with D possibly matching TRBD2 (6 bases). CDR3 size: 13 residues. V lost 2 bases, J lost 7 bases, and 12 bases lay in between. CDR1 and CDR2 from the germline V gene are MNHEY and SMNVEV (reference sequence). The CDR3 here is CASSLAAGGEQYV. The CDR3 DNA is TGTGCCAGCAGTTTAGCAGCCGGGGGAGAGCAGTACGTC.

The chain recombines TRBV14 with TRBJ1-6, with TRBD1 matching 9 bases. The germline V gene has CDR1 SGHDN and CDR2 FVKESK. The junction had 9 bases not matched to a gene; V was cut back by 1 base and J by 11 bases. The CDR3 loop spans 16 amino acids. CDR3 bases: TGTGCCAGCAGCCAAGTCGCCGGGACAGGGACGGCACCCCTCCACTTT. Encoded protein: CASSQVAGTGTAPLHF.

This clone appeared a few times. The rearrangement joins TRBV14 to TRBJ2-3, with D possibly being TRBD1 (6 bases). V was clipped by 8 bases and J by 2 bases, with 17 bases between them. The CDR3 consists of 15 residues. Per the germline V gene, CDR1 is SGHDN and CDR2 is FVKESK. The CDR3 region has the DNA TGTGCCAGCGGCGCGATAGGGGGATTCACAGATACGCAGTATTTT. Encoded protein: CASGAIGGFTDTQYF.

The chain links TRBV12-5 to TRBJ2-1; D is perhaps TRBD2 (5 bases). This CDR3 has 15 residues. Trimming left V 2 bases short and J 7 bases short, with 15 bases between. Germline CDR1 and CDR2: LGHNT and FRNRAP. CDR3 sequence: CASGLSTGVLNEQFF. In DNA form, the CDR3 reads TGTGCTAGTGGTTTGTCAACCGGGGTACTAAATGAGCAGTTCTTC. Based on the CDR3 plus reference TRBV12-5 and TRBJ2-1, the full variable domain is DARVTQTPRHKVTEMGQEVTMRCQPILGHNTVFWYRQTMMQGLELLAYFRNRAPLDDSGMPKDRFSAEMPDATLATLKIQPSEPRDSAVYFCASGLSTGVLNEQFFGPGTRLTVL.

V and J are TRBV18 and TRBJ1-4; 7 bases match TRBD1. CDR3 size: 14 residues. The ends lost 3 bases at V and 4 bases at J; junction bases unmatched: 2. Germline CDR1 KGHSH, CDR2 LQKENI. CDR3 sequence: CASSPDRFNEKLFF. In DNA, the CDR3 is TGTGCCAGCTCACCGGACAGGTTTAATGAAAAACTGTTTTTT.

This sequence joins TRBV5-5 and TRBJ2-1; no definite D call. CDR3 length: 15 residues. Trimming left V 5 bases short and J 0 bases short, with 12 bases between. CDR1 and CDR2 (germline): SGHKS, YYEKEE (reference sequence). This chain's CDR3 is CASSLSWSSYNEQFF. The CDR3 DNA is TGTGCCAGCAGTCTAAGCTGGAGCTCCTACAATGAGCAGTTCTTC.

V is TRBV27 and J is TRBJ1-5; 7 positions agree with TRBD1. There are 16 residues in the CDR3. Germline lookup yields CDR1 MNHEY and CDR2 SMNVEV (reference sequence). V dropped 5 bases and J dropped 2; count of bases not matched to a gene: 9. The CDR3 sequence is CASSRLDREGNQPQHF. DNA for the CDR3: TGTGCCAGCAGTCGACTCGACAGGGAAGGCAATCAGCCCCAGCATTTT.

This clone was found once. The V and J genes are TRBV4-1 and TRBJ2-7; 8 bases map to TRBD2. V trimming: 5 bases; J trimming: 0 bases; junction bases outside the gene matches: 6. Germline assignment: CDR1 MGHRA and CDR2 YSYEKL. This CDR3 region has 15 residues. CDR3 sequence: CASSLLTSDSYEQYF. CDR3 in DNA: TGCGCCAGCAGCTTGTTGACTAGCGACTCCTACGAGCAGTACTTC.

J is TRBJ1-5 and V is TRBV6-1, with D uncertain. The V end lost 3 bases, the J end lost 5 bases, and 8 bases lay between the germline ends. Germline lookup yields CDR1 MNHNS and CDR2 SASEGT. This CDR3 spans 13 amino acids. The DNA of the CDR3 is TGTGCCAGCAGTGACACTGCCCATCAGCCCCAGCATTTT. As protein: CASSDTAHQPQHF.